These T cell receptor beta chains were read from a single sample in a study of blood T cell repertoires in COVID-19. Clones were sequenced by immunoSEQ multiplex PCR, and TCRdb holds only the in-frame ones, with some missing. The repertoire consists of about 260,000 clones, with about four fifths occurring once and the leading ten covering approximately 10%. Sequenced sample: peripheral blood. The origin of the receptors is a woman aged 45-65 years who had recovered from COVID-19. CDR3s include the opening cysteine and the closing phenylalanine or tryptophan. D genes are given only for firm matches. The size of a clone is reported for some rows only, either as once, few or many, or as a class for expanded clones.

CDR3nt,CDR3aa,v_gene,j_gene,abundance,d_gene
TGTGCCTGGAGGGGGGGAGGGACCTACGAGCAGTACTTC,CAWRGGGTYEQYF,TRBV30,TRBJ2-7,.,TRBD2
TGTGCCAGCAGCTTTAGCGGGAGGACCACCGGGGAGCTGTTTTTT,CASSFSGRTTGELFF,TRBV7-2,TRBJ2-2,once,TRBD2
TGTGCCAGCTCCTCGAATGGGCGCAATCAGCCCCAGCATTTT,CASSSNGRNQPQHF,TRBV18,TRBJ1-5,.,.
TGCGCCAGCAGCTCCCTGGGCACCTACAATGAGCAGTTCTTC,CASSSLGTYNEQFF,TRBV5-1,TRBJ2-1,.,.
TGTGCCAGCAGTGCGGACAGGGCTACAGATACGCAGTATTTT,CASSADRATDTQYF,TRBV27,TRBJ2-3,.,TRBD1
TGTGCCAGCAGCTCCAGAGCGGGGGGGATGGATGAGCAGTTCTTC,CASSSRAGGMDEQFF,TRBV4-2,TRBJ2-1,.,TRBD2
TGTGCCAGCAGCTCGACTAGCGGGAGTGGAAATGAGCAGTTCTTC,CASSSTSGSGNEQFF,TRBV5-4,TRBJ2-1,.,TRBD2
TGTGCCAGCAGCGTAGCTTCCGGGACAGGGGCACATTATGGCTACACCTTC,CASSVASGTGAHYGYTF,TRBV9,TRBJ1-2,.,TRBD1
TGTGCCAGCAGCCGAACTAGCGGGGGGGCACACAATGAGCAGTTCTTC,CASSRTSGGAHNEQFF,TRBV7-6,TRBJ2-1,.,TRBD2
TGTGCCAGCAGCATAGAGTCAGCGGGAGCTTTCTTT,CASSIESAGAFF,TRBV7-8,TRBJ1-1,few,.
TGTGCCAGCAGCCAAGTACAAGCGGGTTCTAGCACAGATACGCAGTATTTT,CASSQVQAGSSTDTQYF,TRBV4-2,TRBJ2-3,.,.
TGTGCCAGCAGCCCCACACTGACAGGGGGCCTAAAAGGCTACACCTTC,CASSPTLTGGLKGYTF,TRBV7-2,TRBJ1-2,.,TRBD1
TGTGCCAGCAGTCGATCAGACACTGAAGCTTTCTTT,CASSRSDTEAFF,TRBV6-2/TRBV6-3,TRBJ1-1,few,.
TGTGCCAGCTGGGAGGCAGGTAGAGGGCAAGAGACCCAGTACTTC,CASWEAGRGQETQYF,TRBV27,TRBJ2-5,.,.
TGTGCCAGCAATACCCGGCGACAGTTCTACGAGCAGTACTTC,CASNTRRQFYEQYF,TRBV28,TRBJ2-7,.,.
TGTGCCAGCAGGGAGGACAGTGCTCCCGGAAACACCATATATTTT,CASREDSAPGNTIYF,TRBV25-1,TRBJ1-3,.,.
TGTGCCTGGACTTGGACAGGGGAAAACAATGAGCAGTTCTTC,CAWTWTGENNEQFF,TRBV30,TRBJ2-1,.,TRBD1
TGTGCCAGCTCACCATTTTTATCCGGACAGGACAATGAGCAGTTCTTC,CASSPFLSGQDNEQFF,TRBV18,TRBJ2-1,.,TRBD1
TGTGCCAGCACCCCAGGGGTTTATAATTCACCCCTCCACTTT,CASTPGVYNSPLHF,TRBV6-6,TRBJ1-6,.,.
TGTGCCACCAGTGATTTTATCTCTAGCCGCTACACCTTC,CATSDFISSRYTF,TRBV24-1,TRBJ1-2,.,.
TGTGCCAGCACCAGCTGGGGGGCCGGGGAGCTGTTTTTT,CASTSWGAGELFF,TRBV9,TRBJ2-2,.,.
TGCGCCAGCAGCCAAGGACAGGGGCACTCCTACGAGCAGTACTTC,CASSQGQGHSYEQYF,TRBV4-1,TRBJ2-7,once,TRBD1
TGTGCCAGCAGCTTTGCGGCTCCTTACAATGAGCAGTTCTTC,CASSFAAPYNEQFF,TRBV7-2,TRBJ2-1,.,.
TGTGCCAGCAGCCGAAGACAGGGGGTTTTCTTT,CASSRRQGVFF,TRBV28,TRBJ1-1,.,TRBD1
TGTGCCAGCAGTACGTACAGGGGGGCTAAGACTGAAGCTTTCTTT,CASSTYRGAKTEAFF,TRBV28,TRBJ1-1,.,TRBD1
TGTGCCAGCAGATCCTACAGGTGGGGTGAGGAAAAACTGTTTTTT,CASRSYRWGEEKLFF,TRBV6-4,TRBJ1-4,.,.
TGTGCCAGTTCAAAGACAGGGTATTTTGAGCAGTACTTC,CASSKTGYFEQYF,TRBV19,TRBJ2-7,.,TRBD1
TGTGCCAGCAGTCCCGGGGGGGGCTCCTACAATGAGCAGTTCTTC,CASSPGGGSYNEQFF,TRBV28,TRBJ2-1,.,TRBD2
TGTGCCATCAGTGAGGGTGGCAGGCTGTCCTACGAGCAGTACTTC,CAISEGGRLSYEQYF,TRBV10-3,TRBJ2-7,.,.
TGTGCCAGCAGACCCGGGACAGGGGGCACTGAAGCTTTCTTT,CASRPGTGGTEAFF,TRBV19,TRBJ1-1,.,TRBD1
TGTGCCAGCACCGGGAACTATGGCTACACCTTC,CASTGNYGYTF,TRBV28,TRBJ1-2,.,.
TGTGCCAGCAGGAGAGCGGGAGGAGAGCGAGATACGCAGTATTTT,CASRRAGGERDTQYF,TRBV7-2,TRBJ2-3,.,TRBD2
TGTGCCAGCATCGTCGAGCAGGGGGTCGGGGTGCAGTACTTC,CASIVEQGVGVQYF,TRBV4-2,TRBJ2-7,.,TRBD1
TGTGCCAGTACCCTAGCGGGATACAATGAGCAGTTCTTC,CASTLAGYNEQFF,TRBV19,TRBJ2-1,once,TRBD2
TGTGCCAGCAGTTCCCGACAGGGGATTATGAACACTGAAGCTTTCTTT,CASSSRQGIMNTEAFF,TRBV28,TRBJ1-1,.,TRBD1
TGTGCCAGCAAGGGGGGGACAGGGAAGCGTCGCGAGCAGTACTTC,CASKGGTGKRREQYF,TRBV28,TRBJ2-7,.,TRBD1
TGTGCCAGTAGATTCAGGGGAGATACGCAGTATTTT,CASRFRGDTQYF,TRBV19,TRBJ2-3,.,.
TGTGCCTGCCCCAGGGTGTGGGGAAACACCATATATTTT,CACPRVWGNTIYF,TRBV30,TRBJ1-3,once,.
TGTGCCGGGGGGACAGGGGGCGGCTATGGCTACACCTTC,CAGGTGGGYGYTF,TRBV19,TRBJ1-2,.,TRBD1
TGTGCCAGCAGACCGACTGGACTAGCGGGCAGGCTCTCCTACGAGCAGTACTTC,CASRPTGLAGRLSYEQYF,TRBV28,TRBJ2-7,.,TRBD2
TGTGCCAGCAGGACGACAGGGCTCCTAGCTGAAGCTTTCTTT,CASRTTGLLAEAFF,TRBV6-5,TRBJ1-1,.,TRBD1
TGCAGCGGGGGACAGGTGGTCGATGAGCAGTTCTTC,CSGGQVVDEQFF,TRBV29-1,TRBJ2-1,many,TRBD1
TGTGCCAGCAGGGACCGAGACAGGGGGGCTAATGAAAAACTGTTTTTT,CASRDRDRGANEKLFF,TRBV11-2,TRBJ1-4,.,TRBD1
TGCGCCAGCAGCTTGGGCGCCGCCGGGACAGGGTTTGGCTACACCTTC,CASSLGAAGTGFGYTF,TRBV5-1,TRBJ1-2,.,TRBD1
TGTGCCAGCAGTCTCAGCGGGAGAAATGAGCAGTTCTTC,CASSLSGRNEQFF,TRBV6-5,TRBJ2-1,once,TRBD2
TGTGCCAGCAGCTTGGATCTGGACAGTATCTACGAGCAGTACTTC,CASSLDLDSIYEQYF,TRBV5-4,TRBJ2-7,once,.
TGTGCCAGCAGCCAAGTCCTAGCGGGAGGGCCCGGGGATACGCAGTATTTT,CASSQVLAGGPGDTQYF,TRBV4-2,TRBJ2-3,.,TRBD2
TGTGCCAGCAGGACAGGGGAAATGAGTAAAAACTATGGCTACACCTTC,CASRTGEMSKNYGYTF,TRBV3-1/TRBV3-2,TRBJ1-2,.,TRBD1
TGTGCCAGCAGTTTCCAGGACAGGCTGGCCGAGCAGTACTTC,CASSFQDRLAEQYF,TRBV28,TRBJ2-7,.,TRBD1
TGTGCCAGCAGTTCACCGTTTACAGGGAACCTTTATGGCTACACCTTC,CASSSPFTGNLYGYTF,TRBV28,TRBJ1-2,.,.
TGTGCCAGCAGCGACGTAGCGGGGGGGCCCTTTACCTACGAGCAGTACTTC,CASSDVAGGPFTYEQYF,TRBV5-5,TRBJ2-7,.,TRBD2
TGTGCCAGCAGTCCCGTGACGGGACAGTCCTACGAGCAGTACTTC,CASSPVTGQSYEQYF,TRBV27,TRBJ2-7,few,TRBD1
TGTGCCACCAGCAGGGCCGTGGGGGGGGTGAATGAAAAACTGTTTTTT,CATSRAVGGVNEKLFF,TRBV15,TRBJ1-4,.,.
TGTGCCAGCAGTTTGTGGGCAGGGGGCTTTACCGGGGAGCTGTTTTTT,CASSLWAGGFTGELFF,TRBV27,TRBJ2-2,once,TRBD1